A selection of T cell receptor beta chains follows, all from one sample in a study of cytomegalovirus exposure and HLA in healthy donors. Assay used: immunoSEQ multiplex PCR; TCRdb lists only in-frame clones, some missing. The sample includes under 200,000 clones, over 70% seen only once; the top ten take more than 0.45%. Source material: PBMCs. Receptor source: a woman aged 50 to 65 in good health and CMV-seronegative. Each CDR3 is given with its conserved first and last residue. The D gene is left open where the match is weak. Clone sizes are given selectively: once, few, many, or a class where the clone is expanded.

TRBV19	.	TRBJ2-7	.	CASSGGRSYEQYF	TGTGCCTCCTCCGGGGGGCGTTCCTACGAGCAGTACTTC
TRBV28	.	TRBJ1-2	TRBD1	CASTATGQRVYGYTF	TGTGCCAGCACCGCGACAGGGCAAAGGGTCTATGGCTACACCTTC
TRBV5-4	.	TRBJ1-1	.	CASIGQPNTEAFF	TGTGCCAGCATCGGACAGCCGAACACTGAAGCTTTCTTT
TRBV2	few	TRBJ2-5	.	CASRVTTETQYF	TGTGCCAGCAGGGTAACTACAGAGACCCAGTACTTC
TRBV2	.	TRBJ1-2	.	CASRGRLGYTF	TGTGCCAGCAGAGGGAGGTTGGGCTACACCTTC
TRBV2	.	TRBJ1-5	.	CASSGGSNQPQHF	TGTGCCAGCAGTGGAGGTAGCAATCAGCCCCAGCATTTT
TRBV19	.	TRBJ1-1	.	CASSIRENTEAFF	TGTGCCAGTAGTATTCGGGAGAACACTGAAGCTTTCTTT
TRBV5-5	once	TRBJ1-2	.	CASSPISNYGYTF	TGTGCCAGCAGCCCTATATCTAACTATGGCTACACCTTC
TRBV28	.	TRBJ2-7	TRBD1	CASSLGGGTGVYEQYF	TGTGCCAGCAGTTTAGGAGGTGGGACAGGGGTCTACGAGCAGTACTTC
TRBV5-1	.	TRBJ2-7	TRBD1	CASSLGWDRGIYEQYF	TGCGCCAGCAGCTTGGGTTGGGACAGGGGTATTTACGAGCAGTACTTC
TRBV7-9	.	TRBJ1-3	.	CASSPENTIYF	TGTGCCAGCAGCCCGGAGAACACCATATATTTT
TRBV7-9	.	TRBJ2-7	TRBD1	CASSYGTDSSYEQYF	TGTGCCAGCAGTTATGGGACAGACAGCTCCTACGAGCAGTACTTC
TRBV25-1	.	TRBJ1-1	.	CASRPPTGNTEAFF	TGTGCCAGCAGACCTCCTACAGGTAACACTGAAGCTTTCTTT
TRBV28	.	TRBJ1-3	.	CASSRDTTTTGNTIYF	TGTGCCAGCAGCAGGGACACAACTACGACTGGAAACACCATATATTTT
TRBV7-2	once	TRBJ1-2	TRBD1	CASSFTGQGVGYTF	TGTGCCAGCAGCTTTACGGGACAGGGGGTTGGCTACACCTTC
TRBV27	.	TRBJ1-1	.	CASSLSFGNEAFF	TGTGCCAGCAGTTTATCATTCGGGAATGAAGCTTTCTTT
TRBV5-1	.	TRBJ2-3	.	CASSLGAARTDTQYF	TGCGCCAGCAGCTTGGGTGCCGCCCGGACAGATACGCAGTATTTT
TRBV5-1	.	TRBJ1-1	.	CASSTDTDQGAFF	TGCGCCAGCAGCACGGACACAGATCAAGGAGCTTTCTTT
TRBV9	.	TRBJ2-5	TRBD1	CASSGKRDSQETQYF	TGTGCCAGCAGCGGAAAACGGGACAGCCAAGAGACCCAGTACTTC
TRBV5-1	.	TRBJ2-2	TRBD1	CASSPGQGSDAGELFF	TGCGCCAGCAGCCCGGGACAGGGGAGTGACGCCGGGGAGCTGTTTTTT
TRBV7-9	.	TRBJ1-4	TRBD1	CASSLGQDNEKLFF	TGTGCCAGCAGCCTCGGACAGGATAATGAAAAACTGTTTTTT
TRBV29-1	.	TRBJ2-2	TRBD1	CSVAGQDNTGELFF	TGCAGCGTTGCGGGACAGGACAACACCGGGGAGCTGTTTTTT
TRBV7-9	.	TRBJ2-1	.	CASSLARDFHNEQFF	TGTGCCAGCAGCCTAGCCCGGGACTTCCACAATGAGCAGTTCTTC
TRBV15	once	TRBJ2-7	TRBD2	CATSGTSQPAGSYEQYF	TGTGCCACCAGCGGGACTAGTCAACCTGCGGGCTCCTACGAGCAGTACTTC
TRBV6-1	.	TRBJ1-1	.	CASLPGGVNTEAFF	TGTGCCAGCCTCCCCGGGGGGGTGAACACTGAAGCTTTCTTT
TRBV27	once	TRBJ1-5	.	CASSLVGGNQPQHF	TGTGCCAGCAGTTTAGTCGGGGGAAATCAGCCCCAGCATTTT
TRBV27	.	TRBJ1-1	TRBD1	CASSFRTGVNTEAFF	TGTGCCAGCAGTTTTCGGACAGGGGTGAACACTGAAGCTTTCTTT
TRBV18	few	TRBJ1-6	.	CASSPTEGNSPLHF	TGTGCCAGCTCACCAACCGAGGGTAATTCACCCCTCCACTTT
TRBV27	.	TRBJ1-6	.	CASSLSAGFHSPLHF	TGTGCCAGCAGTTTATCGGCGGGGTTTCATTCACCCCTCCACTTT
TRBV5-1	.	TRBJ1-2	.	CASSASSGYTF	TGCGCCAGCAGCGCCTCGAGTGGCTACACCTTC
TRBV6-5	.	TRBJ2-7	TRBD1	CASTAPDRPAQYF	TGTGCCAGCACCGCGCCGGACAGGCCCGCGCAGTACTTC
TRBV4-3	.	TRBJ1-4	TRBD1	CASSLEAGTGVNEKLFF	TGCGCCAGCAGCCTTGAAGCAGGGACAGGGGTTAATGAAAAACTGTTTTTT
TRBV7-9	once	TRBJ2-2	.	CASSLYQAGELFF	TGTGCCAGCAGCTTATATCAGGCCGGGGAGCTGTTTTTT
TRBV9	.	TRBJ1-3	.	CASSVAGKPGNTIYF	TGTGCCAGCAGCGTTGCAGGGAAACCTGGAAACACCATATATTTT
TRBV5-8	.	TRBJ2-2	TRBD1	CASSPGQPNTGELFF	TGTGCCAGCAGCCCGGGACAGCCGAACACCGGGGAGCTGTTTTTT
TRBV5-4	.	TRBJ1-2	TRBD1	CASSPSPPGQGEGYTF	TGTGCCAGCAGCCCCAGCCCGCCGGGACAGGGAGAGGGCTACACCTTC
TRBV2	.	TRBJ1-1	.	CASEQGRLNTEAFF	TGTGCCAGTGAACAGGGCCGCTTGAACACTGAAGCTTTCTTT
TRBV7-8	once	TRBJ2-1	TRBD2	CASSWGLAGGNEQFF	TGCGCCAGCAGCTGGGGACTAGCGGGAGGAAATGAGCAGTTCTTC
TRBV7-2	.	TRBJ2-4	.	CASSSATHKNIQYF	TGTGCCAGCAGTTCCGCCACACACAAAAACATTCAGTACTTC
TRBV6-1	.	TRBJ2-1	.	CASSESGGEQFF	TGTGCCAGCAGTGAATCCGGCGGTGAGCAGTTCTTC
TRBV6-6	.	TRBJ2-5	.	CASSQTQGPQETQYF	TGTGCCAGCAGTCAGACACAGGGACCCCAAGAGACCCAGTACTTC
TRBV7-9	.	TRBJ2-5	TRBD1	CASSLAGTGGGETQYF	TGTGCCAGCAGCTTAGCAGGGACAGGGGGAGGAGAGACCCAGTACTTC
TRBV27	.	TRBJ2-5	.	CASRMLLGYQETQYF	TGTGCCAGCAGGATGCTACTAGGGTACCAAGAGACCCAGTACTTC
TRBV9	.	TRBJ1-3	.	CASSNPGTPGNTIYF	TGTGCCAGCAGCAACCCCGGGACACCTGGAAACACCATATATTTT
TRBV9	.	TRBJ2-7	TRBD2	CASSVALAETYEQYF	TGTGCCAGCAGCGTAGCCCTAGCGGAAACCTACGAGCAGTACTTC
TRBV28	.	TRBJ1-5	TRBD1	CASSLGQAGKHF	TGTGCCAGCAGTTTGGGACAGGCGGGGAAGCATTTT
TRBV9	.	TRBJ1-2	TRBD1	CASSPTGQGYYGYTF	TGTGCCAGCAGCCCAACGGGACAGGGTTACTATGGCTACACCTTC
TRBV15	.	TRBJ2-3	TRBD1	CATSRKGQRLTDTQYF	TGTGCCACCAGCAGAAAGGGACAGCGACTCACAGATACGCAGTATTTT
TRBV10-1	.	TRBJ2-7	.	CASSESGAEQYF	TGCGCCAGCAGTGAGTCGGGGGCGGAGCAGTACTTC
TRBV11-3	few	TRBJ1-1	.	CASSLAGNTEAFF	TGTGCCAGCAGCTTAGCCGGGAACACTGAAGCTTTCTTT
TRBV2	.	TRBJ2-3	TRBD1	CASSAGTGAVDTQYF	TGTGCCAGCAGTGCCGGGACAGGGGCTGTGGATACGCAGTATTTT
TRBV5-1	.	TRBJ2-3	TRBD2	CASSLSPGGTDTQYF	TGCGCCAGCAGCTTGAGCCCGGGGGGAACAGATACGCAGTATTTT
TRBV2	.	TRBJ1-6	TRBD1	CASSVDRYPANYNSPLHF	TGTGCCAGCAGTGTGGACAGGTACCCGGCCAACTATAATTCACCCCTCCACTTT
TRBV15	.	TRBJ2-3	.	CATSRVLAGTDTQYF	TGTGCCACCAGCAGAGTTTTAGCGGGCACAGATACGCAGTATTTT
TRBV28	.	TRBJ2-1	TRBD2	CASRTLSGIAFYEQFF	TGTGCCAGCAGGACCTTGAGCGGGATTGCTTTCTATGAGCAGTTCTTC
TRBV10-3	few	TRBJ2-3	.	CAISDGSAPQDTQYF	TGTGCCATCAGTGATGGAAGCGCGCCACAAGATACGCAGTATTTT